Following are 27 T cell receptor beta chains from one sample sequenced in a study of PD-1 blockade in classical Hodgkin lymphoma. Relapse was seen in all patients after autologous stem cell transplantation, and brentuximab vedotin exposure was variable. Generated by immunoSEQ multiplex PCR, the TCRdb table keeps only in-frame clones and is missing some. The sample carries 75,000 to 100,000 clones, roughly 88% recorded once. The material sequenced was peripheral blood mononuclear cells (PBMCs), taken at baseline. The receptors shown here come from a human donor with classical Hodgkin lymphoma.

This clone has only a few counts. The chain employs TRBV18 and TRBJ2-7, with 7 nucleotides matching TRBD2. V was pared by 2 bases and J by 4 bases, with 8 bases of the junction left unmatched. Germline V gene sequence: CDR1 KGHSH, CDR2 LQKENI. This CDR3 has 15 amino acids. CDR3 sequence: CASSPRAGVRYEQYF. CDR3 nucleotides: TGTGCCAGCTCACCAAGGGCGGGAGTACGATACGAGCAGTACTTC. Full variable domain (rest looked up from reference TRBV18 and TRBJ2-7): NAGVMQNPRHLVRRRGQEARLRCSPMKGHSHVYWYRQLPEEGLKFMVYLQKENIIDESGMPKERFSAEFPKEGPSILRIQQVVRGDSAAYFCASSPRAGVRYEQYFGPGTRLTVT.

The chain is built from TRBV30 and TRBJ2-7, with 7 positions matching TRBD2. The CDR3 loop spans 14 amino acids. Trimming at V came to 3 bases and at J to 3 bases, leaving 8 bases not matched to a gene. Germline loops: CDR1 GTSNPN, CDR2 SVGIG (reference sequence). The CDR3 is CAWRTRGVLYEQYF. The CDR3 region has the DNA TGTGCCTGGAGAACACGGGGGGTGCTCTACGAGCAGTACTTC. The full variable domain, completed using reference TRBV30 and TRBJ2-7, is SQTIHQWPATLVQPVGSPLSLECTVEGTSNPNLYWYRQAAGRGLQLLFYSVGIGQISSEVPQNLSASRPQDRQFILSSKKLLLSDSGFYLCAWRTRGVLYEQYFGPGTRLTVT.

The rearrangement uses TRBV19 and TRBJ1-1; possible D gene TRBD1, 5 bases. CDR1 is LNHDA, CDR2 SQIVND, per germline (reference sequence). This CDR3 is 15 amino acids long. Trimming took off 5 bases at V and 4 bases at J, with 17 bases between the two ends. The CDR3 region has the DNA TGTGCCAGTAGTCTCCGGGGGGGGTCGGGCACTGAAGCTTTCTTT. As protein: CASSLRGGSGTEAFF. Together with reference TRBV19 and TRBJ1-1, the CDR3 gives the full variable domain: DGGITQSPKYLFRKEGQNVTLSCEQNLNHDAMYWYRQDPGQGLRLIYYSQIVNDFQKGDIAEGYSVSREKKESFPLTVTSAQKNPTAFYLCASSLRGGSGTEAFFGQGTRLTVV.

The CDR3 coding sequence is TGTGCCAGCAGCCCTCAGGCCACCAATCAGCCCCAGCATTTT. It yields the protein CASSPQATNQPQHF. The V call is TRBV9, the J call TRBJ1-5; D not certain. CDR1 and CDR2 (germline): SGDLS, YYNGEE. Trimming removed 4 bases at V and 3 bases at J, with 11 bases between. The CDR3 is made up of 14 amino acids.

The chain recombines TRBV5-6 with TRBJ1-4; 9 nucleotides agree with TRBD1. Germline loops: CDR1 SGHDT, CDR2 YYEEEE. J was trimmed by 5 bases and V by 5 bases; bases with no gene match: 7. The CDR3 is 15 residues long. CDR3 in DNA: TGTGCCAGCAGTTCAACCGGGACAGGGAATGAAAAACTGTTTTTT. Translated, it gives CASSSTGTGNEKLFF.

The rearrangement joins TRBV4-1 to TRBJ2-1, with D maybe TRBD2 (6 bases). Germline V gives CDR1 MGHRA, CDR2 YSYEKL. This CDR3 has 14 amino acids. The ends were cut back, 4 bases at V and 3 bases at J, with 10 bases in the middle. The CDR3 DNA sequence: TGCGCCAGCAGCCTCCGGGACTTCTACAATGAGCAGTTCTTC. It codes for CASSLRDFYNEQFF.

The J gene is TRBJ2-5, the V gene TRBV7-9; TRBD2 might be the D (6 bases). Trimming cost V 2 bases and J 3 bases, with 10 bases left between them. Germline-derived CDR1 and CDR2 are SEHNR and FQNEAQ (reference sequence). The CDR3 consists of 14 residues. The CDR3: CASSLRLAEETQYF. CDR3 DNA: TGTGCCAGCAGCTTAAGGTTAGCGGAAGAGACCCAGTACTTC.

The rearrangement joins TRBV7-2 to TRBJ1-5; D is unresolved. The V gene's germline CDR1 is SGHTA and CDR2 FQGNSA. Trimming stripped 4 bases from V and 1 base from J, with 20 bases between. This CDR3 contains 18 residues. The DNA for the CDR3 is TGTGCCAGCAGCTCACTGTTAGGCAGCCCGCAGAGCAATCAGCCCCAGCATTTT. Protein product: CASSSLLGSPQSNQPQHF. The variable domain in full, with the rest retrieved from reference TRBV7-2 and TRBJ1-5, is GAGVSQSPSNKVTEKGKDVELRCDPISGHTALYWYRQSLGQGLEFLIYFQGNSAPDKSGLPSDRFSAERTGGSVSTLTIQRTQQEDSAVYLCASSSLLGSPQSNQPQHFGDGTRLSIL.

The rearrangement joins TRBV5-6 to TRBJ1-6; D is unclear. This CDR3 spans 15 amino acids. Trimming left V 2 bases short and J 9 bases short, with 15 bases between. The V gene's germline CDR1 is SGHDT and CDR2 YYEEEE. In nucleotides, the CDR3 is TGTGCCAGCAGCTTTTATTCGGCTAAGGGTTCACCCCTCCACTTT. This gives the protein CASSFYSAKGSPLHF.

The chain employs TRBV7-9 and TRBJ2-1; the D is unclear. There are 12 residues in the CDR3. V lost 1 base, J lost 7 bases, and 5 bases lay in between. Germline CDR1 SEHNR, CDR2 FQNEAQ (reference sequence). CDR3 nucleotides: TGTGCCAGCAGCTTAGTGGGGAATGAGCAGTTCTTC. Protein product: CASSLVGNEQFF.

CDR3 DNA sequence: TGTGCCAGTAGTATAGGGGGCTGGGCGGGGGATACGCAGTATTTT. It specifies CASSIGGWAGDTQYF. V gene TRBV19 combines with J gene TRBJ2-3, with D perhaps TRBD2 (6 bases). The V gene lost 1 base and the J gene lost 6 bases, with 14 bases spanning the gap. Germline CDR1 and CDR2: LNHDA and SQIVND (reference sequence). The CDR3 is made up of 15 amino acids. Full variable domain (rest looked up from reference TRBV19 and TRBJ2-3): DGGITQSPKYLFRKEGQNVTLSCEQNLNHDAMYWYRQDPGQGLRLIYYSQIVNDFQKGDIAEGYSVSREKKESFPLTVTSAQKNPTAFYLCASSIGGWAGDTQYFGPGTRLTVL.

The J gene is TRBJ2-1, the V gene TRBV19; D is unclear. The CDR3 length is 14 residues. Deletions cut 1 base from V and 3 bases from J, with 7 bases between. CDR1 is LNHDA, CDR2 SQIVND, per germline (reference sequence). For the CDR3, the DNA is TGTGCCAGTAGTATAGGCGAAGGCTACAATGAGCAGTTCTTC. Translated: CASSIGEGYNEQFF. The complete variable domain, with remaining parts taken from reference TRBV19 and TRBJ2-1, reads DGGITQSPKYLFRKEGQNVTLSCEQNLNHDAMYWYRQDPGQGLRLIYYSQIVNDFQKGDIAEGYSVSREKKESFPLTVTSAQKNPTAFYLCASSIGEGYNEQFFGPGTRLTVL.

The chain uses TRBV28 and TRBJ1-2; D gene unclear. This CDR3 has 15 residues. The germline V gene has CDR1 MDHEN and CDR2 SYDVKM. The germline V and J ends were trimmed by 0 bases and 5 bases, with 13 bases remaining between them. CDR3 nucleotide sequence: TGTGCCAGCAGTTTATGGGCAGATATAGGATATGGCTACACCTTC. Translated: CASSLWADIGYGYTF.

This chain joins TRBV10-1 and TRBJ2-1; TRBD2 is a possible D gene (5 bases). The germline V gene has CDR1 WNHNN and CDR2 SYGVQD (reference sequence). Deletions cut 8 bases from V and 3 bases from J, with 17 bases between. CDR3 length: 15 amino acids. CDR3 amino acids: CASSGLGSGYNEQFF. The CDR3 nucleotides read TGCGCCAGCTCCGGTCTAGGGAGTGGCTACAATGAGCAGTTCTTC.

About this clone itself: This sequence may be a read error, since a much larger clone differs from it by one base. At the DNA level, this CDR3 is encoded by other sequences in the same sample as well. The rearrangement uses TRBV7-9 and TRBJ1-2; D not certain. The CDR3 contains 17 residues. V lost 5 bases to trimming and J lost 4 bases, with 23 bases between them. From germline, CDR1 is SEHNR and CDR2 FQNEAQ (reference sequence). CDR3 sequence: CASSPQPQGGVGYGYTF. CDR3 bases: TGTGCCAGCAGCCCCCAACCCCAAGGCGGAGTCGGCTATGGCTACACCTTC.

The chain couples TRBV19 to TRBJ1-5; a weak D match, TRBD1 (6 bases). Trimming took 3 bases from V and 6 from J, leaving 18 bases between them. The germline gives CDR1 LNHDA, CDR2 SQIVND (reference sequence). The CDR3 contains 16 residues. CDR3 residues: CASSIRPQGPGQPQHF. DNA for the CDR3: TGTGCCAGTAGTATTCGCCCACAGGGTCCCGGTCAGCCCCAGCATTTT.

The J gene is TRBJ2-7, the V gene TRBV5-1; D is uncertain. V lost 4 bases, J lost 6 bases, and 8 bases lay in between. Looked up from germline, CDR1 is SGHRS and CDR2 is YFSETQ. The CDR3 runs 11 residues. The CDR3 DNA reads TGCGCCAGCAGCGACCTTGGCGAGCAGTACTTC. Translating gives CASSDLGEQYF.

The chain couples TRBV11-3 to TRBJ2-7, with D perhaps TRBD1 or TRBD2 (6 bases each). The CDR3 consists of 14 residues. CDR1 is SGHNT and CDR2 is YENEEA in the germline V gene. The V gene lost 5 bases and the J gene lost 2 bases, with 13 bases spanning the gap. The CDR3 reads CASSPQGRTYEQYF. Here the CDR3 DNA reads TGTGCCAGCAGCCCCCAGGGGAGGACCTACGAGCAGTACTTC.

The chain links TRBV2 to TRBJ2-3; weak D call: TRBD2 (5 bases). V lost 7 bases, J lost 1 base, and 12 bases lay in between. Per germline, CDR1 SNHLY and CDR2 FYNNEI. CDR3 length: 14 residues. This CDR3 is CASMQARGTDTQYF. In DNA, the CDR3 is TGTGCCAGCATGCAGGCGCGGGGCACAGATACGCAGTATTTT.

This clone was observed a single time. The V gene is TRBV13, the J gene TRBJ1-1; D remains ambiguous. This CDR3 is built from 14 residues. Looked up from germline, CDR1 is PRHDT and CDR2 is FYEKMQ (reference sequence). V lost 3 bases to trimming and J lost 0 bases, with 8 bases between them. The DNA of the CDR3 is TGTGCCAGCAGCTTTCCGGCAGTGAACACTGAAGCTTTCTTT. Residues: CASSFPAVNTEAFF.

This clone was recorded once. The chain links TRBV7-9 to TRBJ2-1, with TRBD2 matching over 7 bases. Germline values: CDR1 SEHNR, CDR2 FQNEAQ (reference sequence). With V trimmed by 7 bases and J by 9 bases, 6 bases remained unmatched. This CDR3 has 12 amino acids. In DNA form, the CDR3 reads TGTGCCAGCATCAGGGAGGGGCGTGAGCAGTTCTTC. This sequence encodes CASIREGREQFF.

J is TRBJ1-5 and V is TRBV2; D gene unclear. Germline-derived CDR1 and CDR2 are SNHLY and FYNNEI. This CDR3 is built from 14 residues. Trimming shortened V by 3 bases and J by 5 bases, and 11 bases separated the two germline ends. The CDR3 spells CASSDSRIDQPQHF. CDR3 nucleotide sequence: TGTGCCAGCAGTGATAGTAGGATCGATCAGCCCCAGCATTTT.

This clone was picked up many times. V is TRBV27 and J is TRBJ1-1; D is ambiguous. Germline V CDR1 and CDR2: MNHEY, SMNVEV (reference sequence). The CDR3 has 13 residues. Trimming removed 6 bases at V and 1 base at J, with 9 bases between. The CDR3 DNA reads TGTGCCAGCAGGCCGCGGAGGAACACTGAAGCTTTCTTT. It encodes CASRPRRNTEAFF.

This clone was observed a handful of times. The chain employs TRBV6-5 and TRBJ1-2; D is ambiguous. The CDR3 loop spans 12 amino acids. The germline CDR1 and CDR2 sequences are MNHEY and SVGAGI. V gave up 7 bases and J gave up 4 bases, with 10 bases separating them. This CDR3 is CASTPWGYGYTF. CDR3 bases: TGTGCCAGCACCCCCTGGGGCTATGGCTACACCTTC.

The chain uses TRBV27 and TRBJ2-1, with 15 bases matching TRBD2. J was trimmed by 8 bases and V by 5 bases; bases with no gene match: 4. CDR1 and CDR2 from the germline V gene are MNHEY and SMNVEV (reference sequence). The CDR3 length is 15 residues. The CDR3 bases are TGTGCCAGCAGTCCGTGGACTAGCGGGAGGGATGAGCAGTTCTTC. Translation: CASSPWTSGRDEQFF.

This clone occurred once. The V call is TRBV7-2, the J call TRBJ1-1; 10 bases agree with TRBD1. The CDR3 is 14 residues long. Germline-derived CDR1 and CDR2 are SGHTA and FQGNSA. The J segment lost 5 bases and the V segment lost 3 bases, leaving 3 bases of the junction unmatched. In nucleotides, the CDR3 is TGTGCCAGCAGCTTTCGGACAGGGGGGACTGAAGCTTTCTTT. Protein: CASSFRTGGTEAFF.

The chain carries TRBV7-9 and TRBJ2-3; the D gene is possibly TRBD2 (6 bases). The germline V gene encodes CDR1 SEHNR and CDR2 FQNEAQ (reference sequence). The V end lost 6 bases, the J end lost 2 bases, and 15 bases lay between the germline ends. The CDR3 has 15 amino acids. CDR3 DNA: TGTGCCAGCAGACGGGAGTGGGTTCACACAGATACGCAGTATTTT. It is translated as CASRREWVHTDTQYF.